This TCR beta chain was obtained from a study of OX40 agonist ivuxolimab in advanced cancers. Study-level points and caveats: Low normalized T-cell clonal expansion also characterized some of the nonresponders.

Generated by immunoSEQ multiplex PCR, the TCRdb table keeps only in-frame clones and is missing some. The sample carries around 70,000 clones, 85% recorded once. The CDR3 length is 15 residues. V was shortened by 0 bases and J by 0 bases, with 9 bases between the two germline ends. The germline V gene encodes CDR1 SGDLS and CDR2 YYNGEE. Points on this clone: Antigen unknown.

This chain connects TRBV9 to TRBJ1-1, with no clear D. The sample here was CD4+ or CD8+ T cells sorted from blood, taken in a trial of the OX40 agonist ivuxolimab. The TCR originated in an adult with an advanced solid tumor such as melanoma, head and neck, liver or kidney cancer. CDR3 bases: TGTGCCAGCAGCGTAGTCCCCAGGCTGAACACTGAAGCTTTCTTT. Its protein product is CASSVVPRLNTEAFF.